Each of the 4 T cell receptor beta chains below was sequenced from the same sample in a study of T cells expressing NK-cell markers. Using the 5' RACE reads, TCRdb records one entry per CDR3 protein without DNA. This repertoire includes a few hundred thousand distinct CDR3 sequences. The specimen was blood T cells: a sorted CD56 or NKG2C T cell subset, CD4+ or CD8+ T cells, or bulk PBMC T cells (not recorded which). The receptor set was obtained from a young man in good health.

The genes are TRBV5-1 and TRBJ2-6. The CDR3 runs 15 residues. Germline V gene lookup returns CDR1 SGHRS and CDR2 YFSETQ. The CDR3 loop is CASSPFGHGANVLTF.

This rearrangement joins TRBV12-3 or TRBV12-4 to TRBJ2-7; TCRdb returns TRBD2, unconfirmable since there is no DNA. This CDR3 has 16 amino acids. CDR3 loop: CASSFNLGIRLYEQYF.

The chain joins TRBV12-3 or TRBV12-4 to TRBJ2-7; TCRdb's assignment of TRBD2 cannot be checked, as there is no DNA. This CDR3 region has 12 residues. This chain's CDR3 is CASSPQEGEQYF.

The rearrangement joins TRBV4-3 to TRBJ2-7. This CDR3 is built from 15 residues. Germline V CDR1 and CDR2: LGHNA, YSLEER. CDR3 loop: CASSQEAGAPHEQYF.